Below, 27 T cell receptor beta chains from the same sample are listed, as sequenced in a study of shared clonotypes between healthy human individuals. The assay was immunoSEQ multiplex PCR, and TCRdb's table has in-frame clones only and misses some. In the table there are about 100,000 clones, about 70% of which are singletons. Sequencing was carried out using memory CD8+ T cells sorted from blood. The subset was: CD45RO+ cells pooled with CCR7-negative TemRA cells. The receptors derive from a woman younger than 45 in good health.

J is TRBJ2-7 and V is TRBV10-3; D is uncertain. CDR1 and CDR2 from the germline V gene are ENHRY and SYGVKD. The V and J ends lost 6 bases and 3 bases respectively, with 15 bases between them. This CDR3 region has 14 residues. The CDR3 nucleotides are TGTGCCATCAGGTCCGTCGAGCCCATCTACGAGCAGTACTTC. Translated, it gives CAIRSVEPIYEQYF.

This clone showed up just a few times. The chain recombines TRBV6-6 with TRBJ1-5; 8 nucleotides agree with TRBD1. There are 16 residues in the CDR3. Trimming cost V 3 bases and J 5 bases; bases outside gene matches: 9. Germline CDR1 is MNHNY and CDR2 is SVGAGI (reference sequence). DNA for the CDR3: TGTGCCAGCAGTTATATTCCGACAGGGGAAGATCAGCCCCAGCATTTT. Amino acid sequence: CASSYIPTGEDQPQHF.

The CDR3 DNA is TGCAGTGCTTTATTCCTGTACGAGCAGTACTTC. Translated, it gives CSALFLYEQYF. The chain carries TRBV20-1 and TRBJ2-7; D is unresolved. The CDR3 sequence is 11 residues long. Trimming removed 5 bases at V and 4 bases at J, with 9 bases between. Germline CDR1 is DFQATT and CDR2 is SNEGSKA (reference sequence).

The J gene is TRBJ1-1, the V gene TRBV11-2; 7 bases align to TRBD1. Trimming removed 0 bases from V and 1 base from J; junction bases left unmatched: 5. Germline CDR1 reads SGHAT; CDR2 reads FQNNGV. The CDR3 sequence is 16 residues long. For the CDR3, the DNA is TGTGCCAGCAGCTTAGAGGAGACAGGGAGGAACACTGAAGCTTTCTTT. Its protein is CASSLEETGRNTEAFF.

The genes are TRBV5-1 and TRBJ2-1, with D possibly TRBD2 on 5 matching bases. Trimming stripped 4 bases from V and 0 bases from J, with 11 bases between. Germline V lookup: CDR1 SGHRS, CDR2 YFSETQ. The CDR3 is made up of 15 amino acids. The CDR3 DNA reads TGCGCCAGCAGCCTTTCTAGCAGCTCCTACAATGAGCAGTTCTTC. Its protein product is CASSLSSSSYNEQFF.

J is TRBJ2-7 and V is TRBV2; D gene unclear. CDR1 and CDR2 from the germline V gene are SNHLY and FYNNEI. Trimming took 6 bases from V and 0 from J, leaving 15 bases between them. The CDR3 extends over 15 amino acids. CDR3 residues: CASRGVGSSSYEQYF. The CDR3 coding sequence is TGTGCCAGCAGGGGTGTGGGCAGTTCCTCCTACGAGCAGTACTTC.

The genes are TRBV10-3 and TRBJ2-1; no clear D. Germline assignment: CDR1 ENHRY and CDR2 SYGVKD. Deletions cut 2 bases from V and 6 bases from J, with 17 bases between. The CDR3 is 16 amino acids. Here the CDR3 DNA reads TGTGCCATCAGTGAGATGTCGGCGAGCCTCCCCAATGAGCAGTTCTTC. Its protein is CAISEMSASLPNEQFF.

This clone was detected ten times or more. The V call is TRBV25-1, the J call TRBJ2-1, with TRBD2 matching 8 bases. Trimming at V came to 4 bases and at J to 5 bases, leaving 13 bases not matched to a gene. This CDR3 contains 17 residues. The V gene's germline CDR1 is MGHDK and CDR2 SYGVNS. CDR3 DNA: TGTGCCAGCAGTGCATCGGGTAGCGGGATTTCCCACAATGAGCAGTTCTTC. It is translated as CASSASGSGISHNEQFF.

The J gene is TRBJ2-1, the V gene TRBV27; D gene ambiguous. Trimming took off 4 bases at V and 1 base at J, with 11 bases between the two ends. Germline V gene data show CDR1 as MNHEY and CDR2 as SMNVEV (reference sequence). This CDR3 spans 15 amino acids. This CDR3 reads CASSSTPNSYNEQFF. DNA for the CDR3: TGTGCCAGCAGTTCGACTCCTAATTCCTACAATGAGCAGTTCTTC.

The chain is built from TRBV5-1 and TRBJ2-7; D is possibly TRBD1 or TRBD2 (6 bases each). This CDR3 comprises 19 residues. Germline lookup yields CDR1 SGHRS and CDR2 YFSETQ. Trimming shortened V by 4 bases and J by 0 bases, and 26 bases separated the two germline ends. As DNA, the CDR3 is TGCGCCAGCAGCCTAACAGGCCGGGGGCTTTTACTAAGCTCCTACGAGCAGTACTTC. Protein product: CASSLTGRGLLLSSYEQYF.

The CDR3: CASSLGGMGTGEDQPQHF. The CDR3 nucleotides are TGTGCCAGCAGCTTGGGGGGAATGGGGACAGGGGAAGATCAGCCCCAGCATTTT. The chain is built from TRBV5-6 and TRBJ1-5; TRBD1 matches 10 bases. Germline V gene sequence: CDR1 SGHDT, CDR2 YYEEEE. The junction had 11 bases not matched to a gene; V was cut back by 0 bases and J by 5 bases. This CDR3 has 18 amino acids. Variable domain in full (rest from reference TRBV5-6 and TRBJ1-5): DAGVTQSPTHLIKTRGQQVTLRCSPKSGHDTVSWYQQALGQGPQFIFQYYEEEERQRGNFPDRFSGHQFPNYSSELNVNALLLGDSALYLCASSLGGMGTGEDQPQHFGDGTRLSIL.

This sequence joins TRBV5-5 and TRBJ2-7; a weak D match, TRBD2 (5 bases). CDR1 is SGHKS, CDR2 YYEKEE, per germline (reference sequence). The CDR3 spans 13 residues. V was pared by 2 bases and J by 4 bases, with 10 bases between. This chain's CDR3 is CASSFGVGYEQYF. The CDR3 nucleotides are TGTGCCAGCAGCTTCGGGGTTGGATACGAGCAGTACTTC.

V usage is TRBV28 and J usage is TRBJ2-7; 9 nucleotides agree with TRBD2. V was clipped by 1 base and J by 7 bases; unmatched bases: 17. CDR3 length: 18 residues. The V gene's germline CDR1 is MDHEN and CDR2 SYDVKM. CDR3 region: CASSLFWLAGTLREEQYF. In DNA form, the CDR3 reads TGTGCCAGCAGTTTATTTTGGCTAGCGGGAACCCTGAGGGAAGAGCAGTACTTC.

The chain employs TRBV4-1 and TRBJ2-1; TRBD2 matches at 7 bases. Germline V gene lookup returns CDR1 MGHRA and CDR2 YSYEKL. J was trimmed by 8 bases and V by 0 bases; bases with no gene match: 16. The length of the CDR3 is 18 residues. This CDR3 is CASSQDLGLAGQSDEQFF. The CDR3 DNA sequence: TGCGCCAGCAGCCAAGACCTAGGATTAGCGGGCCAGAGCGATGAGCAGTTCTTC.

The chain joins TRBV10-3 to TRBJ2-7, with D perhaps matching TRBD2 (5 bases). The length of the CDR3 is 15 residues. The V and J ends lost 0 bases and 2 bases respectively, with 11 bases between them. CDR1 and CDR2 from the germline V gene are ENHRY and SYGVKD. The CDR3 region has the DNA TGTGCCATCAGTGAGTCTGCGGGTTGGGCCTACGAGCAGTACTTC. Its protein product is CAISESAGWAYEQYF.

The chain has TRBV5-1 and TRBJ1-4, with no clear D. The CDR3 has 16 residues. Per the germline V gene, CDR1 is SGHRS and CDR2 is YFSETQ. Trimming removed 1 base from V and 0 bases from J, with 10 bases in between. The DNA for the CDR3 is TGCGCCAGCAGCTTGCTCAGAGAGTCAACTAATGAAAAACTGTTTTTT. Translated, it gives CASSLLRESTNEKLFF.

In nucleotides, the CDR3 is TGCGCCAGCAGCCCTTACATCCTTAACAACGGCTACACCTTC. Protein product: CASSPYILNNGYTF. The chain carries TRBV4-1 and TRBJ1-2, with unresolved D. Germline V gene data show CDR1 as MGHRA and CDR2 as YSYEKL. Trimming shortened V by 4 bases and J by 8 bases, and 17 bases separated the two germline ends. The CDR3 is made up of 14 amino acids.

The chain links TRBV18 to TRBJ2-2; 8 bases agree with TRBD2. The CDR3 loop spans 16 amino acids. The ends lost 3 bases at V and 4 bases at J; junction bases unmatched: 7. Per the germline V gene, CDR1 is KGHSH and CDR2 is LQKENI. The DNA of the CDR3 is TGTGCCAGCTCACCGCAGGAGGCGGGGGGCACCGGGGAGCTGTTTTTT. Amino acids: CASSPQEAGGTGELFF.

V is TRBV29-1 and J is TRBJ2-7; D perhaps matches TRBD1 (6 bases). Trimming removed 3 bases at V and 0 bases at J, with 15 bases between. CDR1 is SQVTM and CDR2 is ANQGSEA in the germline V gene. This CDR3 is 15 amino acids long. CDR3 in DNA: TGCAGCGTTGATTCAGGGCAGGGGCTCTCCTACGAGCAGTACTTC. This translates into CSVDSGQGLSYEQYF.

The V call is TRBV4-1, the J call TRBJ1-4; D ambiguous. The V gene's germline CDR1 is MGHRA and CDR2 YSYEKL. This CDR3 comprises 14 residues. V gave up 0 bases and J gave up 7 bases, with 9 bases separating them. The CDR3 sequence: CASSQEGGGEKLFF. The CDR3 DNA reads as TGCGCCAGCAGCCAAGAAGGAGGAGGTGAAAAACTGTTTTTT.

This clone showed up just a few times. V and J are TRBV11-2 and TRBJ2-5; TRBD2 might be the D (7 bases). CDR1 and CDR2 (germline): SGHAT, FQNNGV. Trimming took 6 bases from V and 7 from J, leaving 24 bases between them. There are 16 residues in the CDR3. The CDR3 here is CASRRDTLGGGGTQYF. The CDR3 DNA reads TGTGCCAGCAGAAGAGACACCTTAGGGGGGGGAGGGACCCAGTACTTC.

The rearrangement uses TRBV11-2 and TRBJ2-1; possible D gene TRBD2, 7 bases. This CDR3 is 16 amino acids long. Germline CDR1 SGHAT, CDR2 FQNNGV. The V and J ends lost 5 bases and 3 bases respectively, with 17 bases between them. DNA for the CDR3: TGTGCCAGCAGCCTTGGGGGGCTAGCGGTCTACAATGAGCAGTTCTTC. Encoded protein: CASSLGGLAVYNEQFF.

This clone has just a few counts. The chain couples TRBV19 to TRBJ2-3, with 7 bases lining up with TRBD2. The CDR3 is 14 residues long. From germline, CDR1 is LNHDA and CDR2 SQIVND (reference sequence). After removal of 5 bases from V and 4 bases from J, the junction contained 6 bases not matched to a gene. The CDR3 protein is CASSLGLFADTQYF. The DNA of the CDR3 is TGTGCCAGTAGTCTGGGACTATTTGCAGATACGCAGTATTTT.

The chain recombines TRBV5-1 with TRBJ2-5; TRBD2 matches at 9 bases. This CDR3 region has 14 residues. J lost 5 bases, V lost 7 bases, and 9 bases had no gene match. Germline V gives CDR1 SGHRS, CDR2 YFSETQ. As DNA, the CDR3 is TGCGCCAGCTCTGATAGCGGGAGTATCGAGACCCAGTACTTC. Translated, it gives CASSDSGSIETQYF.

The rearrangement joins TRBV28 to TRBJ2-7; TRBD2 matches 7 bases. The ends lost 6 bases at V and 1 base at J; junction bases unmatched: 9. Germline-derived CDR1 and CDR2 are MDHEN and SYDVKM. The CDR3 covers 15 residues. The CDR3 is CASRSLAETSYEQYF. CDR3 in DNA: TGTGCCAGCAGGTCCCTAGCGGAGACGTCCTACGAGCAGTACTTC. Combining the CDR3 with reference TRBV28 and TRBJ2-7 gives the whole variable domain DVKVTQSSRYLVKRTGEKVFLECVQDMDHENMFWYRQDPGLGLRLIYFSYDVKMKEKGDIPEGYSVSREKKERFSLILESASTNQTSMYLCASRSLAETSYEQYFGPGTRLTVT.

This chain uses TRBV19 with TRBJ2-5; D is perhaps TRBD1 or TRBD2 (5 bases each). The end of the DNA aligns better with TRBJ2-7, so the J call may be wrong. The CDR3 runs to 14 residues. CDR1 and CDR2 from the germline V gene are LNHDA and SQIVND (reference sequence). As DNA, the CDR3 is TGTGCCAGTAGTATGACGGGACCGACGGGCGAGCAGTACTTC. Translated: CASSMTGPTGEQYF.

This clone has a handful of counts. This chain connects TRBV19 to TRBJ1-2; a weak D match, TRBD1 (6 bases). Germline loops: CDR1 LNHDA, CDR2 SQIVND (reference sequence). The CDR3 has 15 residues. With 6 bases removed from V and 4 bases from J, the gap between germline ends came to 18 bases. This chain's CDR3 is CASSPSAGGFYGYTF. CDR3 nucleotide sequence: TGTGCCAGTAGCCCCAGCGCTGGGGGCTTCTATGGCTACACCTTC.